Given below is one T cell receptor (beta chain) in context. As yet, its antigen is unknown. The sample is drawn from a study of CD8 T cells in ankylosing spondylitis. Findings of the study overall: Earlier authors reported some of these motif variants in reactive arthritis synovial fluid and blood. In ankylosing spondylitis blood, a motif of about eight highly homologous TCR beta variants appeared characteristic. The disease-linked clones had a CD8+ phenotype and low blood frequencies. Enrichment of disease-linked clones was reportedly significant in matched ankylosing spondylitis synovial fluid.

The CDR3 spans 13 residues. Trimming took off 7 bases at V and 8 bases at J, with 15 bases between the two ends. Germline CDR1 ENHRY, CDR2 SYGVKD. Scientists made TCR beta libraries using quantitative 5'-RACE with molecular barcodes. TCRdb redid the calling of the 5' RACE reads with MiXCR, one entry per CDR3 protein. The sample has about 440,000 distinct CDR3 sequences; over 15% are singletons. The TCR was taken from a male donor with ankylosing spondylitis. Input material: blood, either unsorted or a sorted T cell fraction (not recorded which). The gene calls are TRBV10-3 and TRBJ1-5; D gene uncertain. CDR3 nucleotides: TGTGCCATCAAAGAGGTCCAAGGGAAGCCCCAGCATTTT. This gives the protein CAIKEVQGKPQHF.